This entry describes one TCR beta chain. Its specificity is not known. The data stem from a study of shared clonotypes between healthy human individuals. Study-wide results and limits: All-four-donor shared clonotypes had higher generation probabilities than non-shared clonotypes did.

J lost 9 bases, V lost 3 bases, and 4 bases had no gene match. Germline CDR1 MRHNA, CDR2 SNTAGT. The CDR3 consists of 14 residues. The assay was immunoSEQ multiplex PCR, and TCRdb's table has in-frame clones only and misses some. The table records tens of thousands of clones, roughly three fifths of them present only once. This sequence originates from a man aged 25 to 40 in good health. The chain carries TRBV6-4 and TRBJ2-1; 11 nucleotides line up with TRBD2. The sequenced material came from memory CD8+ T cells sorted from blood. Subset in this sample: CD45RO+ cells pooled with CCR7-negative TemRA cells. CDR3 in DNA: TGTGCCAGCAGTGAACTAGCGGGAGCATCTGAGCAGTTCTTC. The encoded protein is CASSELAGASEQFF.